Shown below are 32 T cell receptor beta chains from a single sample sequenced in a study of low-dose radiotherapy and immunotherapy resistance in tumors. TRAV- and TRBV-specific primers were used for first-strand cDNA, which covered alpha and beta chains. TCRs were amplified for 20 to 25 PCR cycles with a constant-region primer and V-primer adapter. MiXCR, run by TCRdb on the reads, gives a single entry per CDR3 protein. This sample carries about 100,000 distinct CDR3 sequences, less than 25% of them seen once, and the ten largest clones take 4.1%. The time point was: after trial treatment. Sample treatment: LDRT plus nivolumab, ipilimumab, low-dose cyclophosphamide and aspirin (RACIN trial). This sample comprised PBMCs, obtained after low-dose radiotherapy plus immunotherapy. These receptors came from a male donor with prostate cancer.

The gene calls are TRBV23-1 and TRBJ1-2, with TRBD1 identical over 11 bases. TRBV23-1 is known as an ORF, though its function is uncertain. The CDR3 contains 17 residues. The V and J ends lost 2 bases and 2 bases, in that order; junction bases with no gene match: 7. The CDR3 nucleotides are TGCGCCAGCAGTCAACGGACAGGGGGCGCCCAAAACTATGGCTACACCTTC. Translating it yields CASSQRTGGAQNYGYTF.

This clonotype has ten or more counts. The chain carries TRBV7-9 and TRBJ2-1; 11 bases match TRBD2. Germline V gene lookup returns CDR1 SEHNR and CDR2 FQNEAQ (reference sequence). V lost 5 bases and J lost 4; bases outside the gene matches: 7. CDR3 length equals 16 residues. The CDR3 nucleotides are TGTGCCAGCAGCCCCCGGACTAGCGGGTTTTACAATGAGCAGTTCTTC. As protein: CASSPRTSGFYNEQFF.

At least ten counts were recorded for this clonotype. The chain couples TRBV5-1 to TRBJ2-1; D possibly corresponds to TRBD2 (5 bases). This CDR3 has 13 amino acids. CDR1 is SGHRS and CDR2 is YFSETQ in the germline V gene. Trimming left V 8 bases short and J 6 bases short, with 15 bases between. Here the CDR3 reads CASGRSGPNEQFF. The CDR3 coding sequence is TGCGCCAGTGGCAGGAGCGGCCCCAATGAGCAGTTCTTC.

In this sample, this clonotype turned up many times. CDR3 sequence (DNA): TGTGCCAGCTCAGCCTATAATCAAGCCGTAGAGACCCAGTACTTC. This sequence encodes CASSAYNQAVETQYF. V gene TRBV18 combines with J gene TRBJ2-5, with unresolved D. From germline, CDR1 is KGHSH and CDR2 LQKENI. The V gene lost 5 bases and the J gene lost 4 bases, with 17 bases spanning the gap. This CDR3 has 15 residues.

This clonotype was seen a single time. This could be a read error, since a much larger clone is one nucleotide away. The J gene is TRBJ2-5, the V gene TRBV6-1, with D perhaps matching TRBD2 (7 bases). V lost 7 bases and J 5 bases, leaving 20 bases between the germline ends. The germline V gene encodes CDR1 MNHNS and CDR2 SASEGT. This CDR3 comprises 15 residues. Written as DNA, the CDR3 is TGTGCCAGCAACTTAGGGGGGGGGATCGCGGAGACCCAGTACTTC. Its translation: CASNLGGGIAETQYF.

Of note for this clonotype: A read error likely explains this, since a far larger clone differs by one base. DNA for the CDR3: TGTGCCAGCAGGTATACCGGGACAGAGCTTTACGAGCAGTACTTC. It is translated as CASRYTGTELYEQYF. The J gene is TRBJ2-7, the V gene TRBV6-9; 7 bases are a match to TRBD1. CDR1 MNHGY and CDR2 SVAAGI come from the germline V gene. This CDR3 has 15 residues. The V segment lost 6 bases and the J segment 4 bases; nucleotides outside the gene matches: 12.

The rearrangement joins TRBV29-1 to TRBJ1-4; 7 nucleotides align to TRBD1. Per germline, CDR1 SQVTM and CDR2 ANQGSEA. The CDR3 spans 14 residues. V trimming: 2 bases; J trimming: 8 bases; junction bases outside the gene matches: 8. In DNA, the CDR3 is TGCAGCGTTGAAAAGGAGGGGGCTGGGGAAAAACTGTTTTTT. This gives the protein CSVEKEGAGEKLFF.

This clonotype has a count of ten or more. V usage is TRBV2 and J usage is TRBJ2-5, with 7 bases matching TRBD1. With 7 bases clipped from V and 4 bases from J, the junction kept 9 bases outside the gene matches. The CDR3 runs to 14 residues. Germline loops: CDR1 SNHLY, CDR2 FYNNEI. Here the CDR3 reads CASTRGQALETQYF. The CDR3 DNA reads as TGTGCCAGCACAAGAGGACAGGCTTTAGAGACCCAGTACTTC.

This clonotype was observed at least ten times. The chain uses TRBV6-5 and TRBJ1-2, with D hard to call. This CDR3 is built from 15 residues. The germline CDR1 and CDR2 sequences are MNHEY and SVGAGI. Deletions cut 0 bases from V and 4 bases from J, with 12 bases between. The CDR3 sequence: CASSYSSLGTYGYTF. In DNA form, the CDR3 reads TGTGCCAGCAGTTACTCGAGTCTCGGAACCTATGGCTACACCTTC.

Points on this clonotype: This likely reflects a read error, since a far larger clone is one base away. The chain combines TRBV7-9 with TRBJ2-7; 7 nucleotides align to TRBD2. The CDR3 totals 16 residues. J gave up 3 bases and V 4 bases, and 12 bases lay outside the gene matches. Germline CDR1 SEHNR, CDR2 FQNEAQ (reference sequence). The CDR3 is CASSSGKGGGGYEQYF. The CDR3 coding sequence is TGTGCCAGCAGCTCCGGCAAGGGCGGGGGTGGCTACGAGCAGTACTTC.

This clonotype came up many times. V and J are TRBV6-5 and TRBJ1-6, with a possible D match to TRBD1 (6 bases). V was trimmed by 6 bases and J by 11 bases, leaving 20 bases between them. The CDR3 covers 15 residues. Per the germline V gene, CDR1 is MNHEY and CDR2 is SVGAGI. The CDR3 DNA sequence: TGTGCCAGCAGCCCGCAACCTCAGGGGTGGACACCCCTCCACTTT. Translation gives CASSPQPQGWTPLHF.

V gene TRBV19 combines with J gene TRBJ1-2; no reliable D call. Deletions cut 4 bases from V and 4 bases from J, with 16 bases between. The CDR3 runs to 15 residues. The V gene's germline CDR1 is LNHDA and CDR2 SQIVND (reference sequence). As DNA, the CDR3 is TGTGCCAGTAGTACCCACAGCGACCGCACCTATGGCTACACCTTC. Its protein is CASSTHSDRTYGYTF.

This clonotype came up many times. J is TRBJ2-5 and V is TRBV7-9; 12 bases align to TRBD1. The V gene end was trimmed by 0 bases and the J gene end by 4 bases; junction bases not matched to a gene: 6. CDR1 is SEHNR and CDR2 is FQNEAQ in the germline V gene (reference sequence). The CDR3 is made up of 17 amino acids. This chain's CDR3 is CASSLASRDRGRETQYF. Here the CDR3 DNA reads TGTGCCAGCAGCTTAGCATCAAGGGACAGGGGGCGAGAGACCCAGTACTTC.

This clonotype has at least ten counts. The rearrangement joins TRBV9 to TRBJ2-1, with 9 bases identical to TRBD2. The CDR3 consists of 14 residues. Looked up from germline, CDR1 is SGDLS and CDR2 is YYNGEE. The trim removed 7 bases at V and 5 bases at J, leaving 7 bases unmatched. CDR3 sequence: CASSRAGGHNEQFF. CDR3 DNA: TGTGCCAGCTCCCGAGCGGGGGGCCACAATGAGCAGTTCTTC.

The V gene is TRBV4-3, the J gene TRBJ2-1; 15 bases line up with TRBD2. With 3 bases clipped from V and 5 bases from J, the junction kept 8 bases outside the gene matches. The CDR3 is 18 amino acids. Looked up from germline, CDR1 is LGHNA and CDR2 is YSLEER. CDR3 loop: CASSQATGTSGGHNEQFF. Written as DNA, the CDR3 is TGCGCCAGCAGCCAGGCAACCGGGACTAGCGGGGGGCACAATGAGCAGTTCTTC.

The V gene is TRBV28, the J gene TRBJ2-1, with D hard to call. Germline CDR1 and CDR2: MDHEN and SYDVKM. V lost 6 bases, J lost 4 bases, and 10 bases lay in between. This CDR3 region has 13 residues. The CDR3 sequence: CASRSPMYNEQFF. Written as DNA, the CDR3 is TGTGCCAGCAGGTCCCCCATGTACAATGAGCAGTTCTTC.

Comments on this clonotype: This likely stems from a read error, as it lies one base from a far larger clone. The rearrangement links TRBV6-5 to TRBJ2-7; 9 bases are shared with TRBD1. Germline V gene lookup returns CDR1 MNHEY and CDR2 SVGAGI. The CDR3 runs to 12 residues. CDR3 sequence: CAISGTGNEQYF. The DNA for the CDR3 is TGTGCCATCAGTGGGACAGGGAATGAGCAGTACTTC.

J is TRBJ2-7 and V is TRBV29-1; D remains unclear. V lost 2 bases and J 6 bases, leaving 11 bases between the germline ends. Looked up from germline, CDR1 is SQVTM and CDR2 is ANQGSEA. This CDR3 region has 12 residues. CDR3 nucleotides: TGCAGCGTTGAACGAGTGTACGGCGAGCAGTACTTC. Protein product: CSVERVYGEQYF.

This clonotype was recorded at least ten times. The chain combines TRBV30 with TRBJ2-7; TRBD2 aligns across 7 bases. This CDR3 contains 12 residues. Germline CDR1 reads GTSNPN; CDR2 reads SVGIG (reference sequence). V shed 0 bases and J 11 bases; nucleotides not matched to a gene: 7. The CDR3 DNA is TGTGCCTGGAGTGTACAGGAGGGGAGGGAGTACTTC. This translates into CAWSVQEGREYF.

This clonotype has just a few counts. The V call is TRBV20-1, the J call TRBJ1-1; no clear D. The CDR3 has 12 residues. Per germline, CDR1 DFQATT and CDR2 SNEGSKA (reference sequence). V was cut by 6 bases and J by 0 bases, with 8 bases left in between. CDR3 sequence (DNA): TGCAGTGCGTATAAGGTGAACACTGAAGCTTTCTTT. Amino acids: CSAYKVNTEAFF.

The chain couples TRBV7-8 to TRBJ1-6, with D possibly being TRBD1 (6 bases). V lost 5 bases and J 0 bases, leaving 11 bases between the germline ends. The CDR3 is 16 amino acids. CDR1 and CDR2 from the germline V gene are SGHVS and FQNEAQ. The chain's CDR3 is CASSPQGSSYNSPLHF. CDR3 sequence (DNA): TGTGCCAGCAGCCCCCAGGGGAGCTCCTATAATTCACCCCTCCACTTT.

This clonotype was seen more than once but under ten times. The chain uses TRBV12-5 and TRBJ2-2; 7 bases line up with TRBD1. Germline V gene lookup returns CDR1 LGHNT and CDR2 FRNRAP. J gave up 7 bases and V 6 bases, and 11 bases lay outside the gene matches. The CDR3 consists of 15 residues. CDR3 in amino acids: CASGVNRGIYGELFF. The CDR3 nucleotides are TGTGCTAGTGGGGTTAACAGGGGTATCTACGGGGAGCTGTTTTTT.

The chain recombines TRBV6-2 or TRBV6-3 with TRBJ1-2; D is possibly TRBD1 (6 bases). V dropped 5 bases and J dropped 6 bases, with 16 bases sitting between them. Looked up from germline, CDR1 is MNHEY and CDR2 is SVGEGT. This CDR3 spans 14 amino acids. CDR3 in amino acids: CASSEAGGRNGYTF. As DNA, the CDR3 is TGTGCCAGCAGTGAAGCGGGGGGCCGAAATGGCTACACCTTC.

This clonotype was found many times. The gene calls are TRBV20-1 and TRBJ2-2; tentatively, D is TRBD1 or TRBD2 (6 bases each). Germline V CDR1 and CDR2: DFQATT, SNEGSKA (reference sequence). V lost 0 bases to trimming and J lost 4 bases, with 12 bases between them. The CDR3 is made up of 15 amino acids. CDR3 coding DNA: TGCAGTGCTAGAGACGGGGGCGATAGCACCGGGGAGCTGTTTTTT. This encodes CSARDGGDSTGELFF.

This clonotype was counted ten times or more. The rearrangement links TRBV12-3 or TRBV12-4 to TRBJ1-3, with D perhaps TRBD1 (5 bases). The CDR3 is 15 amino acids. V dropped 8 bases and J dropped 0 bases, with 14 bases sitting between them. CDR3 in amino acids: CASGPTESSGNTIYF. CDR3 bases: TGTGCCAGCGGCCCGACAGAGAGCTCTGGAAACACCATATATTTT.

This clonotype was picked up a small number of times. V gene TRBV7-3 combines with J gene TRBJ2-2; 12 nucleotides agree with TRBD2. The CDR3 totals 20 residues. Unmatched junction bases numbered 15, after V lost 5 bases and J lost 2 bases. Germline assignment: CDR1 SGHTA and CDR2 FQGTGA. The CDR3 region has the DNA TGTGCCAGCAGCCCGAATGACCCGTTACTAGCGGGGGGAAACACCGGGGAGCTGTTTTTT. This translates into CASSPNDPLLAGGNTGELFF. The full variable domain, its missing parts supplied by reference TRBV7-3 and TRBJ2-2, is GAGVSQTPSNKVTEKGKYVELRCDPISGHTALYWYRQSLGQGPEFLIYFQGTGAADDSGLPNDRFFAVRPEGSVSTLKIQRTERGDSAVYLCASSPNDPLLAGGNTGELFFGEGSRLTVL.

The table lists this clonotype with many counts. As DNA, the CDR3 is TGTGCCAGCAGCCAGGGGCAGGGAGAAGAGACCCAGTACTTC. This translates into CASSQGQGEETQYF. The V gene is TRBV3-1, the J gene TRBJ2-5; D possibly uses TRBD1 or TRBD2 (5 bases each). The germline V and J ends were trimmed by 3 bases and 3 bases, with 11 bases remaining between them. The germline V gene has CDR1 LGHDT and CDR2 YNNKEL (reference sequence). The CDR3 totals 14 residues.

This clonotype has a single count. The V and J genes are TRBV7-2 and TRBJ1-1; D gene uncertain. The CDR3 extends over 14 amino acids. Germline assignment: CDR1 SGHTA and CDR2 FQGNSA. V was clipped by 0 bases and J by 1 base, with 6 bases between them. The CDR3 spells CASSLAHRNTEAFF. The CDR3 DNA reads TGTGCCAGCAGCTTAGCGCACCGGAACACTGAAGCTTTCTTT.

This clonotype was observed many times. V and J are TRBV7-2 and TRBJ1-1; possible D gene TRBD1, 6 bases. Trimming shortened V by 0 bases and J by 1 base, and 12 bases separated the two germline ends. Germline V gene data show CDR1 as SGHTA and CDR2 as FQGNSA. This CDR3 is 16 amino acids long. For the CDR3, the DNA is TGTGCCAGCAGCTTAGCGGGGGGGGCCCCGAACACTGAAGCTTTCTTT. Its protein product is CASSLAGGAPNTEAFF.

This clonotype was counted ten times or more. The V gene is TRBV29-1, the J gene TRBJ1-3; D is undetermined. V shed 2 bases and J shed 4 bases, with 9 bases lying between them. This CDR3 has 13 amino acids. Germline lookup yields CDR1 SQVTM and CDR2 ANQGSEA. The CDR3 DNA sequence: TGCAGCGTTGAACCATCACTCGGAAACACCATATATTTT. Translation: CSVEPSLGNTIYF. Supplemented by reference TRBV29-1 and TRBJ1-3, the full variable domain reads SAVISQKPSRDICQRGTSLTIQCQVDSQVTMMFWYRQQPGQSLTLIATANQGSEATYESGFVIDKFPISRPNLTFSTLTVSNMSPEDSSIYLCSVEPSLGNTIYFGEGSWLTVV.

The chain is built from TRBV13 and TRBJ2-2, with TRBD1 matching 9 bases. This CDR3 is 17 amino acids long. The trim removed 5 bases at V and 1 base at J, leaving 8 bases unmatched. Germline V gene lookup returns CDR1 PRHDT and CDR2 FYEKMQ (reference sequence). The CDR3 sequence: CASSIPDRGRNTGELFF. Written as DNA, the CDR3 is TGTGCCAGCAGCATCCCGGACAGGGGCCGGAACACCGGGGAGCTGTTTTTT.

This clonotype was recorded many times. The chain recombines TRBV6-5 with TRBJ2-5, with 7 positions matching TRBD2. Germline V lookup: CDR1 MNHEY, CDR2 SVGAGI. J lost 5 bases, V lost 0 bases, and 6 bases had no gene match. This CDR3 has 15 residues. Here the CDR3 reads CASSYSMRGTETQYF. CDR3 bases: TGTGCCAGCAGTTACTCGATGCGGGGGACGGAGACCCAGTACTTC.